This entry is about one T cell receptor beta chain. This entry belongs to a study of T-cell memory formation after mild COVID-19. Germline assignment: CDR1 LGHDT and CDR2 YNNKEL (reference sequence). Trimming stripped 4 bases from V and 5 bases from J, with 15 bases between. CDR3 length: 14 amino acids. Each CDR3 protein gets one entry after TCRdb re-called the 5' RACE reads with MiXCR. The sample includes fewer than 200,000 distinct CDR3 sequences, 18% of them seen just once. The rearrangement uses TRBV3-1 and TRBJ2-7; D is perhaps TRBD1 (6 bases). The receptor's source is a man between 18 and 35 years old who had mild COVID-19 (a few samples of this study predate the infection). Cell type and time point are not known. Sequencing input: PBMCs or a T cell subset sorted from them (not recorded which). The CDR3 reads CASSPGAGYHEQYF. CDR3 coding DNA: TGTGCCAGCAGCCCAGGGGCCGGGTACCACGAGCAGTACTTC.